The text below deals with one T cell receptor (beta chain). Its antigen remains unknown. This record belongs to a study of breast tumors, draining lymph nodes, adjacent tissues. Study results and limitations: That most tumor T cells come from lymph nodes remained unproven. Tumor repertoires ranked between lymph nodes and nontumor tissue in diversity, with V and J gene preferences. The data were judged consistent with most tumor T cells coming from lymph node and expanding in tumor. Luminal-like breast cancer showed significantly higher tumor–nontumor repertoire similarity than basal-like.

The CDR3 runs 14 residues. CDR1 SQVTM and CDR2 ANQGSEA come from the germline V gene. V was clipped by 4 bases and J by 7 bases, with 17 bases between them. TCRdb reprocessed the multiplex PCR reads with MiXCR, giving one entry per CDR3 protein. The sample records over 15,000 distinct CDR3 sequences, 40% to 65% being singletons. The clonotype originates from a female donor with breast cancer. Some clones in this sample may be carry-over from other donors' samples. The chain links TRBV29-1 to TRBJ1-5, with a weak D call TRBD1 (6 bases). Sequenced material: tumor-adjacent breast tissue. The chain's CDR3 is CSVAEGGWGQPQHF. In nucleotides, the CDR3 is TGCAGCGTTGCCGAAGGGGGATGGGGGCAGCCCCAGCATTTT.